This TCR beta chain is from a study of cytomegalovirus exposure and HLA in healthy donors. The PCR had 60 Vbeta and 13 Jbeta primers. Measured with immunoSEQ multiplex PCR; TCRdb has only the in-frame clones, and not every one. The sample consists of 150,000 to 200,000 clones, 75% of them appearing once. This clone was recorded a few times. Its specificity is not known. Germline V lookup: CDR1 MNHGY, CDR2 SAAAGT. Trimming stripped 10 bases from V and 5 bases from J, with 14 bases between. There are 12 residues in the CDR3. Findings of the study overall: Investigators reported over 150 TCR beta chains as tied to cytomegalovirus. Reported results showed that the classifier diagnosed cytomegalovirus status with high specificity and sensitivity.

Input material: PBMCs. The rearrangement joins TRBV6-8 to TRBJ1-1, with TRBD1 as a possible D gene (5 bases). The sequence came from a male donor in good health and CMV-seronegative. CDR3 bases: TGTGCCACCATCAGGGTAGCAACTGAAGCTTTCTTT. This encodes CATIRVATEAFF.